This T cell receptor (beta chain) was recorded in a study of cytomegalovirus exposure and HLA in healthy donors. The PCR contained 60 Vbeta and 13 Jbeta primers. Assay used: immunoSEQ multiplex PCR; TCRdb lists only in-frame clones, some missing. The data contain around 130,000 clones, roughly 80% of them singletons. Germline V lookup: CDR1 SGHVS, CDR2 FNYEAQ. The trim removed 6 bases at V and 9 bases at J, leaving 11 bases unmatched. This CDR3 comprises 15 residues. Worth noting for this clone: What it recognizes is unknown.

Broader study findings: A later analysis reportedly identified an Asian-associated ancestry cluster as carrying fewer N-insertions than the 666-donor mean.

The gene calls are TRBV7-6 and TRBJ2-5; 12 bases are a match to TRBD1. The material sequenced was PBMCs. This clonotype was obtained from a woman aged 18-29 years in good health and CMV-seronegative. DNA for the CDR3: TGTGCCAGCAGTTCCCGGGACAGGGGGCTTGGGGCCCAGTACTTC. Protein product: CASSSRDRGLGAQYF. The full variable domain, with the rest looked up from reference TRBV7-6 and TRBJ2-5, is GAGVSQSPRYKVTKRGQDVALRCDPISGHVSLYWYRQALGQGPEFLTYFNYEAQQDKSGLPNDRFSAERPEGSISTLTIQRTEQRDSAMYRCASSSRDRGLGAQYFGPGTRLLVL.